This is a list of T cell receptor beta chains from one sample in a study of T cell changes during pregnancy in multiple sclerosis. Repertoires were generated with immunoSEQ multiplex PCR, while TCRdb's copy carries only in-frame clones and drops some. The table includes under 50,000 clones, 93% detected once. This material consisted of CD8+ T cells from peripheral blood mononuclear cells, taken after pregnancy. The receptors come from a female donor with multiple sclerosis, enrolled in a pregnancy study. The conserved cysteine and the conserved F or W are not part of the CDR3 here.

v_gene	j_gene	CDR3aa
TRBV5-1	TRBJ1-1	ASSGTGGTEAF
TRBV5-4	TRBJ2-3	ASSLPQDRWSTDTQY
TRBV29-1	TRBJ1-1	SVIQGAPTEAF
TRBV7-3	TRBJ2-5	ASSLGAGETQY
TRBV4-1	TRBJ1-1	ASAAAGLNTEAF
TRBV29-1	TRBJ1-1	SVPGFSYTEAF
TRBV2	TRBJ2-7	ASQTGQYEQY
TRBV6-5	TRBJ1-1	ASSYPPGGDSEAF
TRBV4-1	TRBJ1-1	ASSQDTLADMNTEAF
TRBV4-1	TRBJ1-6	ASSPGITSSYNSPLH
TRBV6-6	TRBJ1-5	ASTNRDSNQPQH
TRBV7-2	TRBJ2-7	ASSFRDRIYEQY
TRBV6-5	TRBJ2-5	ASSYGVWGQVY